The 31 T cell receptor beta chains presented below share a single source sample, sequenced in a study of blood T cells in healthy people across ages (dated by TCRdb to about 2015). The library was prepared using 5' RACE. Sequencing was carried out with an Illumina HiSeq 2500. The second PCR ran for roughly 6 to 11 cycles and used a J-beta primer mix along with a sample-barcoded 5' primer. TCRdb reprocessed the public reads (quality trimming at Q25 with fastp, clone calling with MiXCR) and kept in-frame beta chains. One record per CDR3 amino acid sequence lists the most common genes and DNA. The table for this sample lists a few hundred thousand distinct CDR3 sequences; approximately 30% of them were counted only once. About a fifth of the sample goes to the ten largest clones. Sequencing was performed on blood. These receptors all come from a woman aged 65 to 85 in good health.

This clonotype came up a few times. The chain employs TRBV20-1 and TRBJ1-1, with D unclear. V was clipped by 1 base and J by 5 bases, with 5 bases between them. Per germline, CDR1 DFQATT and CDR2 SNEGSKA (reference sequence). This CDR3 has 11 amino acids. CDR3 sequence: CSARGPTEAFF. The DNA of the CDR3 is TGCAGTGCTAGAGGCCCGACTGAAGCTTTCTTT.

This clonotype appeared a few times. The chain recombines TRBV20-1 with TRBJ1-2; D ambiguous. V dropped 0 bases and J dropped 7 bases, with 6 bases sitting between them. The germline CDR1 and CDR2 sequences are DFQATT and SNEGSKA (reference sequence). This CDR3 comprises 11 residues. The CDR3 protein is CSARDVGGYTF. CDR3 nucleotides: TGCAGTGCTAGAGATGTGGGTGGCTACACCTTC.

The table lists this clonotype with a few counts. The V call is TRBV29-1, the J call TRBJ2-1, with 7 bases that match TRBD1. The CDR3 extends over 14 amino acids. Germline CDR1 and CDR2: SQVTM and ANQGSEA. Losses at the gene ends were 7 bases for V and 8 bases for J; bases not matched to a gene: 14. Here the CDR3 DNA reads TGCAGCGCTGTAGAGACAGGGAGTTATGATGAGCAGTTCTTC. Its protein is CSAVETGSYDEQFF.

The chain combines TRBV28 with TRBJ2-1; 11 positions agree with TRBD2. The CDR3 runs to 18 residues. V trimming: 7 bases; J trimming: 0 bases; junction bases outside the gene matches: 11. CDR1 and CDR2 from the germline V gene are MDHEN and SYDVKM. This chain's CDR3 is CASNPERGLADSYNEQFF. In DNA form, the CDR3 reads TGTGCCAGCAACCCAGAGAGGGGACTAGCGGACTCCTACAATGAGCAGTTCTTC.

This clonotype was observed a few times. The chain carries TRBV20-1 and TRBJ2-1; the D gene is possibly TRBD2 (5 bases). Between the trimmed V and J ends, which lost 7 bases and 5 bases, there was a span of 18 bases. CDR1 is DFQATT, CDR2 SNEGSKA, per germline (reference sequence). The CDR3 loop spans 14 amino acids. CDR3 sequence (DNA): TGCAGTGTGGCCTTGGGAGCCCTCAACAATGAGCAGTTCTTC. Encoded protein: CSVALGALNNEQFF.

This chain uses TRBV18 with TRBJ1-2, with a tentative D call TRBD1 (6 bases). The V and J ends lost 6 bases and 3 bases respectively, with 14 bases between them. The CDR3 extends over 14 amino acids. Germline loops: CDR1 KGHSH, CDR2 LQKENI. The CDR3 region is CASSQGGSHYGYTF. In DNA, the CDR3 is TGTGCCAGCTCGCAAGGGGGATCCCACTATGGCTACACCTTC.

This clonotype was detected only a few times. The V gene is TRBV7-3, the J gene TRBJ2-2, with D possibly matching TRBD2 (6 bases). Germline V gene sequence: CDR1 SGHTA, CDR2 FQGTGA. This CDR3 is built from 15 residues. V lost 0 bases and J lost 7, with 12 bases in between. The CDR3 DNA follows: TGTGCCAGCAGCTTAACGGTTGGAGGGATCGGGGAGCTGTTTTTT. This sequence encodes CASSLTVGGIGELFF.

In its sample, this clonotype was seen a few times. The rearrangement uses TRBV4-3 and TRBJ1-4; D is unresolved. Germline V gives CDR1 LGHNA, CDR2 YSLEER. This CDR3 comprises 14 residues. Trimming pared 0 bases from V and 3 bases from J, leaving 5 bases between. The CDR3 DNA reads TGCGCCAGCAGCCAAGAGTCAGCTAATGAAAAACTGTTTTTT. Protein sequence: CASSQESANEKLFF.

A few counts support this clonotype. The CDR3 here is CAISEIMAGGTDTQYF. The CDR3 DNA sequence: TGTGCCATCAGTGAGATTATGGCGGGGGGGACAGATACGCAGTATTTT. The chain has TRBV10-3 and TRBJ2-3; 9 nucleotides match TRBD2. The CDR3 covers 16 residues. The V segment lost 2 bases and the J segment 3 bases; nucleotides outside the gene matches: 6. Germline V lookup: CDR1 ENHRY, CDR2 SYGVKD.

In its sample, this clonotype was seen a few times. The chain combines TRBV24-1 with TRBJ2-5; 8 bases line up with TRBD1. Germline loops: CDR1 KGHDR, CDR2 SFDVKD. J lost 5 bases, V lost 3 bases, and 7 bases had no gene match. The CDR3 runs 15 residues. The CDR3 loop reads CATSDPGGAAETQYF. The DNA of the CDR3 is TGTGCCACCAGTGATCCAGGGGGCGCGGCGGAGACCCAGTACTTC.

The chain carries TRBV5-1 and TRBJ1-4; D unclear. Trimming removed 4 bases from V and 2 bases from J, with 12 bases in between. The CDR3 loop spans 15 amino acids. CDR1 is SGHRS, CDR2 YFSETQ, per germline. The CDR3 sequence: CASSPGMGTNEKLFF. In nucleotides, the CDR3 is TGCGCCAGCAGCCCGGGGATGGGGACTAATGAAAAACTGTTTTTT.

CDR3 amino acids: CSARLQRGPYEQYF. The DNA for the CDR3 is TGCAGTGCTAGATTGCAGCGGGGGCCCTACGAGCAGTACTTC. V usage is TRBV20-1 and J usage is TRBJ2-7; TRBD2 agrees at 8 bases. This CDR3 spans 14 amino acids. The J segment lost 2 bases and the V segment lost 2 bases, leaving 5 bases of the junction unmatched. From germline, CDR1 is DFQATT and CDR2 SNEGSKA (reference sequence).

This clonotype was seen more than once but under ten times. The V call is TRBV29-1, the J call TRBJ2-7; D is unclear. This CDR3 is 11 amino acids long. The V and J ends lost 6 bases and 3 bases respectively, with 9 bases between them. Germline V gives CDR1 SQVTM, CDR2 ANQGSEA. The CDR3 bases are TGCAGCGTCGTCTCTGACTACGAGCAGTACTTC. It translates to CSVVSDYEQYF.

This clonotype was seen a few times. The V call is TRBV5-1, the J call TRBJ2-5, with TRBD1 matching over 10 bases. The junction had 4 bases not matched to a gene; V was cut back by 2 bases and J by 3 bases. This CDR3 spans 15 amino acids. The germline V gene has CDR1 SGHRS and CDR2 YFSETQ. CDR3 region: CASSFGTGEKETQYF. The CDR3 region has the DNA TGCGCCAGCAGCTTTGGGACAGGGGAAAAAGAGACCCAGTACTTC. Supplemented by reference TRBV5-1 and TRBJ2-5, the full variable domain reads KAGVTQTPRYLIKTRGQQVTLSCSPISGHRSVSWYQQTPGQGLQFLFEYFSETQRNKGNFPGRFSGRQFSNSRSEMNVSTLELGDSALYLCASSFGTGEKETQYFGPGTRLLVL.

V gene TRBV12-3 or TRBV12-4 combines with J gene TRBJ2-7; 13 bases are a match to TRBD2. The CDR3 is 15 amino acids. The V gene end was trimmed by 6 bases and the J gene end by 6 bases; junction bases not matched to a gene: 8. DNA for the CDR3: TGTGCCAGCAGCCCCACCGGGACTAGCGGGACCGAGCAGTACTTC. Translated: CASSPTGTSGTEQYF.

J is TRBJ1-5 and V is TRBV7-2; D not certain. The CDR3 consists of 13 residues. V gave up 5 bases and J gave up 6 bases, with 11 bases separating them. CDR1 is SGHTA and CDR2 is FQGNSA in the germline V gene. The CDR3 DNA follows: TGTGCCAGCAGCCAGCAGATTGGTCAGCCCCAGCATTTT. It translates to CASSQQIGQPQHF.

The J gene is TRBJ2-7, the V gene TRBV12-3 or TRBV12-4; the D gene is possibly TRBD1 (6 bases). This CDR3 is built from 12 residues. Trimming removed 4 bases from V and 3 bases from J, with 7 bases in between. The CDR3 spells CASSSGVYEQYF. DNA of the CDR3: TGTGCCAGCAGTTCAGGGGTCTACGAGCAGTACTTC.

The sample holds a few counts of this clonotype. This sequence joins TRBV5-6 and TRBJ2-5; 10 bases line up with TRBD2. The DNA matches TRBJ2-7 better at its end, which makes the J call doubtful. CDR1 is SGHDT and CDR2 is YYEEEE in the germline V gene. The CDR3 sequence is 14 residues long. The chain's CDR3 is CASSQTSGIYEQYF. The CDR3 nucleotides read TGTGCCAGCAGCCAAACTAGCGGGATCTACGAGCAGTACTTC.

This clonotype has only a few counts. The chain links TRBV4-3 to TRBJ2-5, with 8 nucleotides matching TRBD2. The J call may be wrong; the DNA end is better matched by TRBJ2-1. Germline CDR1 and CDR2: LGHNA and YSLEER. The CDR3 is 13 amino acids. The CDR3 sequence: CASRRGEGNEQFF. The CDR3 DNA follows: TGCGCCAGCAGGCGGGGGGAGGGAAATGAGCAGTTCTTC.

The rearrangement uses TRBV7-9 and TRBJ2-3; the D is unclear. The V end was cut by 3 bases, the J end by 2 bases, with 15 bases between. Looked up from germline, CDR1 is SEHNR and CDR2 is FQNEAQ (reference sequence). This CDR3 contains 16 residues. The CDR3 DNA follows: TGTGCCAGCAGCTTCTTCCGGGCGCGGTACACAGATACGCAGTATTTT. It encodes CASSFFRARYTDTQYF.

A few counts support this clonotype. The genes are TRBV7-2 and TRBJ2-7, with 11 positions matching TRBD1. The J segment lost 6 bases and the V segment lost 5 bases, leaving 9 bases of the junction unmatched. Germline loops: CDR1 SGHTA, CDR2 FQGNSA. This CDR3 has 15 amino acids. The CDR3 coding sequence is TGTGCCAGCAGCAAATACCGGGACAGGGGGGCCGAGCAGTACTTC. Its protein product is CASSKYRDRGAEQYF.

The chain is built from TRBV3-1 and TRBJ2-1; TRBD1 matches 9 bases. The junction had 7 bases not matched to a gene; V was cut back by 1 base and J by 9 bases. The CDR3 spans 15 residues. Germline V gene lookup returns CDR1 LGHDT and CDR2 YNNKEL (reference sequence). CDR3 amino acids: CASSQGTGGRGEQFF. The DNA of the CDR3 is TGTGCCAGCAGCCAAGGTACAGGGGGCCGCGGTGAGCAGTTCTTC.

In the case of this clonotype: In this CDR3 the conserved last residue, phenylalanine or tryptophan, is missing, so a read error is likely. The CDR3 region is CASSFLRPNTGELFS. DNA for the CDR3: TGCGCCAGCAGTTTCCTAAGACCGAACACCGGGGAGCTGTTTTCT. The J gene is TRBJ2-2, the V gene TRBV5-1; the D is unclear. The V gene's germline CDR1 is SGHRS and CDR2 YFSETQ. V dropped 5 bases and J dropped 0 bases, with 11 bases sitting between them. The CDR3 has 15 amino acids.

The chain links TRBV4-1 to TRBJ1-2; D is uncertain. The CDR3 spans 13 residues. Germline V gene sequence: CDR1 MGHRA, CDR2 YSYEKL. Trimming took off 0 bases at V and 7 bases at J, with 9 bases between the two ends. CDR3 nucleotides: TGCGCCAGCAGCCAAGAGGACTTCCGTGGCTACACCTTC. Amino acids: CASSQEDFRGYTF.

This chain uses TRBV20-1 with TRBJ1-1, with 8 nucleotides matching TRBD1. The CDR3 sequence is 13 residues long. Germline loops: CDR1 DFQATT, CDR2 SNEGSKA (reference sequence). V trimming: 8 bases; J trimming: 1 base; junction bases outside the gene matches: 6. The CDR3: CSLRTGRNTEAFF. In DNA form, the CDR3 reads TGCAGTTTGAGGACAGGGAGGAACACTGAAGCTTTCTTT.

This clonotype was counted between two and nine times. The rearrangement joins TRBV20-1 to TRBJ2-5, with 7 bases that match TRBD1. J lost 4 bases, V lost 1 base, and 6 bases had no gene match. This CDR3 contains 14 residues. Per germline, CDR1 DFQATT and CDR2 SNEGSKA (reference sequence). This chain's CDR3 is CSARVQGLRETQYF. CDR3 nucleotides: TGCAGTGCTAGAGTACAGGGGCTCAGAGAGACCCAGTACTTC.

This clonotype was seen only a few times. This sequence joins TRBV7-9 and TRBJ2-5; D perhaps matches TRBD1 (5 bases). The J call may be in error: the DNA end matches TRBJ2-7 better. CDR1 is SEHNR and CDR2 is FQNEAQ in the germline V gene (reference sequence). This CDR3 is built from 14 residues. CDR3 residues: CASSLEGFGDEQYF. CDR3 DNA sequence: TGTGCCAGCAGCTTAGAGGGGTTTGGCGACGAGCAGTACTTC.

This clonotype has more than one count but fewer than ten. This chain uses TRBV27 with TRBJ2-1; 10 bases map to TRBD1. The junction had 3 bases not matched to a gene; V was cut back by 1 base and J by 6 bases. The CDR3 has 15 residues. Germline V CDR1 and CDR2: MNHEY, SMNVEV (reference sequence). The CDR3 region has the DNA TGTGCCAGCAGTTTATGGGACAGGGGCATCAATGAGCAGTTCTTC. Translation gives CASSLWDRGINEQFF.

This clonotype was found a few times. This chain connects TRBV10-3 to TRBJ2-5; D perhaps matches TRBD1 (6 bases). The V and J ends lost 4 bases and 4 bases respectively, with 7 bases between them. The CDR3 sequence is 12 residues long. Germline CDR1 ENHRY, CDR2 SYGVKD. The CDR3 spells CAISGTAETQYF. The DNA of the CDR3 is TGTGCCATCAGTGGGACAGCAGAGACCCAGTACTTC.

In its sample, this clonotype was seen a few times. The chain joins TRBV5-1 to TRBJ2-5; D gene uncertain. Between the trimmed V and J ends, which lost 4 bases and 2 bases, there was a span of 12 bases. The germline CDR1 and CDR2 sequences are SGHRS and YFSETQ. This CDR3 is built from 14 residues. DNA for the CDR3: TGCGCCAGCAGCCCACTCGTGGGACAAGAGACCCAGTACTTC. The encoded protein is CASSPLVGQETQYF.

This clonotype was picked up a small number of times. This chain connects TRBV2 to TRBJ1-4; D uncertain. The CDR3 sequence is 13 residues long. The germline V gene has CDR1 SNHLY and CDR2 FYNNEI. V lost 3 bases, J lost 5 bases, and 7 bases lay in between. The CDR3 nucleotides read TGTGCCAGCAGTGATGGCGGGAATGAAAAACTGTTTTTT. It yields the protein CASSDGGNEKLFF. Full variable domain (rest looked up from reference TRBV2 and TRBJ1-4): EPEVTQTPSHQVTQMGQEVILRCVPISNHLYFYWYRQILGQKVEFLVSFYNNEISEKSEIFDDQFSVERPDGSNFTLKIRSTKLEDSAMYFCASSDGGNEKLFFGSGTQLSVL.